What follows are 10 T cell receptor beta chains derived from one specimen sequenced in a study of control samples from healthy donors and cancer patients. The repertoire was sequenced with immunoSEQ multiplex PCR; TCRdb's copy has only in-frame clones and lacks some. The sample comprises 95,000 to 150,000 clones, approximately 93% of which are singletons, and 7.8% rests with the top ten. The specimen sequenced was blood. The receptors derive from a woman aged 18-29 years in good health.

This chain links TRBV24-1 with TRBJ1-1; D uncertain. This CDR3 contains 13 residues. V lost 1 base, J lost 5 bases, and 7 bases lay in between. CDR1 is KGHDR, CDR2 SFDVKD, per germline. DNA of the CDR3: TGTGCCACCAGTGATTTTCCTGGGACTGAAGCTTTCTTT. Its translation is CATSDFPGTEAFF.

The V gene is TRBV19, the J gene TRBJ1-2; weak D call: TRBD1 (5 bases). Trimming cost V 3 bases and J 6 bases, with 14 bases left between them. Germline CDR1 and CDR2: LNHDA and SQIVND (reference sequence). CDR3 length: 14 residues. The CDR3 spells CASSINRPLDGYTF. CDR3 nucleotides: TGTGCCAGTAGTATTAACAGGCCGCTGGATGGCTACACCTTC.

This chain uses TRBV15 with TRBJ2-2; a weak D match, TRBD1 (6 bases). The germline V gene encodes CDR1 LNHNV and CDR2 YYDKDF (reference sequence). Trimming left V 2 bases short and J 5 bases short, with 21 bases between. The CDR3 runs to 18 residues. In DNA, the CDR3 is TGTGCCACCAGCAGACACCCGGGACATACGTTGCATACCGGGGAGCTGTTTTTT. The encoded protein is CATSRHPGHTLHTGELFF.

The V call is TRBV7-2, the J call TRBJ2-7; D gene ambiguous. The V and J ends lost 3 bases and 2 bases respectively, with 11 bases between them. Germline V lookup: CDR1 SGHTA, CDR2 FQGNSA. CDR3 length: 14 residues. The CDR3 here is CASSFGQAPYEQYF. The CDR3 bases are TGTGCCAGCAGCTTTGGTCAGGCCCCCTACGAGCAGTACTTC.

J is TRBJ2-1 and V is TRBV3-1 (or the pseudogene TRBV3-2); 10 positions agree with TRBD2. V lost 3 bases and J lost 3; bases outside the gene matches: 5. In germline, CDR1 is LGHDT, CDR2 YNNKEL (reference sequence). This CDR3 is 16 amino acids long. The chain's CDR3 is CASSQASSGSYNEQFF. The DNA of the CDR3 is TGTGCCAGCAGCCAGGCATCTAGCGGGAGCTACAATGAGCAGTTCTTC.

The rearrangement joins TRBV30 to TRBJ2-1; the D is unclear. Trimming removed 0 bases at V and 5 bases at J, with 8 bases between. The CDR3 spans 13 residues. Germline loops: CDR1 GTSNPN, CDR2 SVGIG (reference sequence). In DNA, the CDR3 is TGTGCCTGGAGTGTAAGGTCTGACAATGAGCAGTTCTTC. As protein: CAWSVRSDNEQFF.

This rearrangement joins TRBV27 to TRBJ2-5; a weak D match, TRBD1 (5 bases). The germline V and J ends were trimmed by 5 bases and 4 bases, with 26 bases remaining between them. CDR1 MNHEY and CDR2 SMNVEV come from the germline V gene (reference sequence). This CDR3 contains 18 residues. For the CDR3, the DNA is TGTGCCAGCAGTCCCCCCTCTCCAGGGTCCCCACCCACAGAGACCCAGTACTTC. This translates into CASSPPSPGSPPTETQYF.

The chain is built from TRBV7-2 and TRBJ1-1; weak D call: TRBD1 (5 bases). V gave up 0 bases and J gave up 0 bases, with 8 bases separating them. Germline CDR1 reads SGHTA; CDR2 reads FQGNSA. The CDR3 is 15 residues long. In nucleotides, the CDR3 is TGTGCCAGCAGCTTAGCCGGACACCTGAACACTGAAGCTTTCTTT. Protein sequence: CASSLAGHLNTEAFF. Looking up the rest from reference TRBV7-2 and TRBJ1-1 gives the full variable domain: GAGVSQSPSNKVTEKGKDVELRCDPISGHTALYWYRQSLGQGLEFLIYFQGNSAPDKSGLPSDRFSAERTGGSVSTLTIQRTQQEDSAVYLCASSLAGHLNTEAFFGQGTRLTVV.

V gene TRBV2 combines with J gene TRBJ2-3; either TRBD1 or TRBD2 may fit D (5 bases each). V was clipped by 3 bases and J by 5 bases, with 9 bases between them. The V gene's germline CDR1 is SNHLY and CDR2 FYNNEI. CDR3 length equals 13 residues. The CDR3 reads CASSEGRIDTQYF. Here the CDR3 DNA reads TGTGCCAGCAGTGAGGGACGGATAGATACGCAGTATTTT.

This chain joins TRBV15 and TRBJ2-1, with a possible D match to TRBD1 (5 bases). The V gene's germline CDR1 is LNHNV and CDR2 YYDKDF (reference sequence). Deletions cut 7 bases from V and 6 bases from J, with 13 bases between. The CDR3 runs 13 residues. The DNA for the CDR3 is TGTGCCACCACCATGTTTAGGGGCAATGAGCAGTTCTTC. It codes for CATTMFRGNEQFF.